Below, one TCR beta chain is given with its context. What it recognizes is unknown. Sequencing used immunoSEQ multiplex PCR; TCRdb keeps in-frame clones, though not all of them. The table includes 180,000 or so clones, less than 95% detected once. These data originate in a study of T cell responses to AZD1222 COVID-19 vaccine. Whole-study results and caveats: Vaccine-associated CD4 TCRs ranged over spike, dominating at 160-218 and 743-854. Possibly, clonal diversity was underestimated; donors were largely white British and included more females. Within unmutated variant regions lay the reported targets of nearly half of spike-specific TCRs.

The source material was peripheral blood, sampled on day 0 of AZD1222 vaccination. The clonotype was recovered from an adult in good health.

CDR3 residues: CASSPPTNEQFF. The DNA of the CDR3 is TGTGCCAGCAGCCCCCCGACGAATGAGCAGTTCTTC. The chain uses TRBV7-9 and TRBJ2-1; D unresolved. CDR3 length: 12 amino acids. Trimming took 5 bases from V and 7 from J, leaving 9 bases between them. Germline V gene sequence: CDR1 SEHNR, CDR2 FQNEAQ (reference sequence). The whole variable domain, filled in from reference TRBV7-9 and TRBJ2-1, reads DTGVSQNPRHKITKRGQNVTFRCDPISEHNRLYWYRQTLGQGPEFLTYFQNEAQLEKSRLLSDRFSAERPKGSFSTLEIQRTEQGDSAMYLCASSPPTNEQFFGPGTRLTVL.